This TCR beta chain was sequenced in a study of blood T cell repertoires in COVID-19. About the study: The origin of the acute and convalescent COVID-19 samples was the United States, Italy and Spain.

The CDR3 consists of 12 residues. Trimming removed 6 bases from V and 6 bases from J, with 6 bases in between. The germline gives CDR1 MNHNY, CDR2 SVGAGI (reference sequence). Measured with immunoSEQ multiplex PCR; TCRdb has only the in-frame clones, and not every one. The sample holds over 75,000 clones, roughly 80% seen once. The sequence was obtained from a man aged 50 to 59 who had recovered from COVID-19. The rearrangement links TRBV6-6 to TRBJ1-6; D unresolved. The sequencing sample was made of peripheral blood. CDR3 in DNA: TGTGCCAGCAGCGCACTTAATTCACCCCTCCACTTT. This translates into CASSALNSPLHF.